One T cell receptor beta chain is described in this entry. Other DNA sequences in this specimen translate into the identical CDR3. These data come from a study of shared clonotypes between healthy human individuals. Per germline, CDR1 SGHTA and CDR2 FQGNSA. V was pared by 0 bases and J by 1 base, with 6 bases between. The CDR3 sequence is 14 residues long. The repertoire was sequenced with immunoSEQ multiplex PCR; TCRdb's copy has only in-frame clones and lacks some. The sample has 2 million or so clones; approximately 95% are singletons. Sequencing was carried out using naive CD4+ T cells sorted from blood. The subset denotes: CD45RA+ positively selected. This chain joins TRBV7-2 and TRBJ1-1; no reliable D call. This clonotype was sampled from a man younger than 35 in good health. The CDR3: CASSLARGNTEAFF. CDR3 DNA: TGTGCCAGCAGCTTAGCGAGAGGGAACACTGAAGCTTTCTTT.